This T cell receptor beta chain was captured in a study of blood T cell repertoires in COVID-19. Study in general: Collection of acute and convalescent COVID-19 samples took place in the United States, Italy and Spain.

Germline loops: CDR1 SGHNT, CDR2 YYREEE (reference sequence). The CDR3 covers 15 residues. The ends were cut back, 1 base at V and 3 bases at J, with 14 bases in the middle. In the original processing: By means of reference gene primer amplification, nucleated cell counts were estimated. TCRdb keeps only in-frame clones here, not all; method: immunoSEQ multiplex PCR. That table gives V, J and clone size, and the DNA gave D and trimming. The table has 45,000 to 55,000 clones, roughly 90% seen once; the top ten hold less than 30%. The sequence came from a woman older than 75 with acute or convalescent COVID-19. V usage is TRBV5-4 and J usage is TRBJ2-7; TRBD2 is a possible D gene (6 bases). Material for sequencing was peripheral blood. Written as DNA, the CDR3 is TGTGCCAGCAGCTTGTCGAGCGGGTCGGACTACGAGCAGTACTTC. Translated: CASSLSSGSDYEQYF.